The T cell receptor beta chain under discussion was sequenced for a study of T cells after posttransplantation cyclophosphamide. General study points: Donor CD8+ memory clones often dominated recipient blood repertoires at later times. Tissue-infiltrating T cells from skin or gut overlapped little with blood T cells. After PTCy, TRB diversity resembled that of CNI/methotrexate controls.

Notes on this clone: What it recognizes is unknown.

TCRdb keeps only in-frame clones here, not all; method: immunoSEQ multiplex PCR. The data hold approximately 19,000 clones, with 75% to 90% observed a single time. Control samples came 1 year after myeloablative marrow transplants with methotrexate plus calcineurin inhibitor. CDR1 and CDR2 from the germline V gene are SGHNT and YENEEA. V lost 5 bases and J lost 0, with 18 bases in between. CDR3 length: 17 residues. The V call is TRBV11-3, the J call TRBJ2-3; D perhaps matches TRBD2 (6 bases). This clonotype was sampled from a female patient aged 25-40 years who received an allogeneic stem cell transplant from an unrelated donor, was CMV-positive, and had acute and chronic GVHD. The graft donor may account for some of the T cells. Sequenced here: PBMCs, sampled 359 days after allogeneic stem cell transplant with calcineurin inhibitor and methotrexate. CDR3 amino acids: CASSTLGTYYSTDTQYF. As DNA, the CDR3 is TGTGCCAGCAGCACGTTAGGGACTTACTACAGCACAGATACGCAGTATTTT.